This T cell receptor beta chain was identified during a study of blood T cell repertoires in COVID-19. Looking at the study overall: From T cells, B-cell-depleted T cells, or PBMCs came the material, which was cDNA or gDNA.

CDR3 length: 15 residues. Germline lookup yields CDR1 DFQATT and CDR2 SNEGSKA (reference sequence). V shed 3 bases and J shed 10 bases, with 19 bases lying between them. Per the original data handling: By means of reference gene primer amplification, nucleated cell counts were estimated. Sequencing was performed with immunoSEQ multiplex PCR; in TCRdb, only in-frame clones are kept and a portion is missing. That table furnishes V, J and clone size, whereas the DNA furnished D and trimming. The data contain 310,000 or so clones, roughly 90% of them singletons. Enrollment of patients from Seattle took place during active infection, with longitudinal follow-up.

The receptor's source is a woman aged 25 to 39 with COVID-19, enrolled during active disease. The chain employs TRBV20-1 and TRBJ1-6, with D possibly TRBD1 on 5 matching bases. Sequenced sample: peripheral blood. CDR3 coding DNA: TGCAGTGCTAGTCGGGGGTCGGAAGGGAACTCACCCCTCCACTTT. Amino acids: CSASRGSEGNSPLHF.